This TCR beta chain was recovered during a study of blood T cell repertoires in COVID-19. Study summary: COVID-19 samples from acute and convalescent phases originated in the United States, Italy and Spain. T cells, B-cell-depleted T cells, or PBMCs provided the cDNA or gDNA that served as material.

One Seattle source followed patients from active infection through their disease course. Profiled with immunoSEQ multiplex PCR; TCRdb holds only in-frame clones, not every one. The table lists 200,000 or so clones, over 65% of them singletons. CDR1 and CDR2 from the germline V gene are LNHDA and SQIVND (reference sequence). This CDR3 comprises 13 residues. The V end lost 2 bases, the J end lost 10 bases, and 12 bases lay between the germline ends. The gene calls are TRBV19 and TRBJ2-1; no reliable D call. Source material: peripheral blood. This clonotype was obtained from a person in their 70s with COVID-19, enrolled during active disease. CDR3 region: CASSITRFKEQFF. CDR3 sequence (DNA): TGTGCCAGTAGTATAACCAGGTTTAAAGAGCAGTTCTTC.